The rows below give T cell receptor beta chains drawn from one sample of a study of blood T cell repertoires in COVID-19. TCRdb's table, derived via immunoSEQ multiplex PCR, lists solely in-frame clones and lacks some. The table has fewer than 200,000 clones, roughly 87% seen once; the top ten hold under 2%. What was sequenced was peripheral blood. The receptors derive from a man aged 18 to 29 who had recovered from COVID-19. CDR3s include the opening cysteine and the closing phenylalanine or tryptophan. The D gene is left open where the match is weak.

TRBJ1-2 | TRBV10-3 | TRBD1 | CAISATGGAFGYTF
TRBJ1-2 | TRBV30 | TRBD1 | CAWSVRAGGTGKGYTF
TRBJ1-5 | TRBV7-9 | - | CASSLGVGRVNSNQPQHF
TRBJ2-7 | TRBV7-9 | - | CASSSYEFYEQYF
TRBJ2-3 | TRBV18 | - | CASSPNEDTQYF
TRBJ2-2 | TRBV24-1 | TRBD1 | CATSKQGDTGELFF
TRBJ2-1 | TRBV6-4 | - | CASSDGPAERLQQFF
TRBJ2-1 | TRBV18 | TRBD2 | CASSPLRTSWHEQFF
TRBJ2-3 | TRBV19 | - | CASSMRLTRADTQYF
TRBJ2-7 | TRBV10-3 | TRBD2 | CAIGGGLAGDYEQYF
TRBJ2-2 | TRBV7-9 | - | CASAGGGTGELFF
TRBJ2-7 | TRBV28 | TRBD1 | CASSLPSRGPYEQYF
TRBJ1-1 | TRBV29-1 | - | CSVEYSGMRETEAFF
TRBJ2-1 | TRBV19 | TRBD2 | CASSIDPPREVKDEQFF
TRBJ2-7 | TRBV7-2 | TRBD2 | CASSFDPGLGLTLYEQYF
TRBJ2-7 | TRBV27 | TRBD2 | CASSSGLATYEQYF
TRBJ2-5 | TRBV7-9 | - | CASSWQGTQETQYF
TRBJ2-2 | TRBV11-2 | TRBD1 | CASSLYRTGGPGELFF
TRBJ1-3 | TRBV9 | - | CASSTRRSSGNTIYF
TRBJ2-5 | TRBV4-3 | - | CASSQVWGGSQETQYF
TRBJ2-7 | TRBV28 | TRBD2 | CASSFGLAGTTGSYEQYF
TRBJ2-1 | TRBV12-3/TRBV12-4 | TRBD2 | CASISGRFPFF
TRBJ1-1 | TRBV7-2 | - | CASSHEGGLTEAFF
TRBJ1-1 | TRBV6-5 | - | CASSYDRNTEAFF
TRBJ2-1 | TRBV9 | TRBD2 | CASSVGGLAGVNEQFF
TRBJ2-7 | TRBV7-9 | TRBD1 | CASSHGQGEKYEQYF
TRBJ2-7 | TRBV3-1/TRBV3-2 | TRBD2 | CASSQVGGLAERIFYEQYF
TRBJ2-7 | TRBV5-6 | - | CASSLMYYEQYF
TRBJ1-2 | TRBV5-1 | - | CASSPTGYGYTF
TRBJ2-4 | TRBV5-1 | - | CASSGLTEGIQYF
TRBJ2-5 | TRBV30 | TRBD2 | CAWRAGTSGTGGETQYF
TRBJ1-4 | TRBV10-3 | TRBD1 | CAISDRGIGEKLFF
TRBJ1-2 | TRBV19 | TRBD1 | CASSTRTGKYDGYTF
TRBJ2-7 | TRBV6-4 | - | CANTSSSLLYEQYF
TRBJ2-7 | TRBV1 | - | CTSITTGGCEQYF
TRBJ1-3 | TRBV29-1 | TRBD1 | CSVGQGGTIYF
TRBJ2-1 | TRBV18 | TRBD2 | CASSPDLAGGNEQFF
TRBJ1-1 | TRBV5-1 | - | CASSLAQGTLMNTEAFF
TRBJ2-3 | TRBV10-1 | - | CASSVLAPTDTQYF
TRBJ2-6 | TRBV4-3 | TRBD2 | CASSQDRGEGFSGANVLTF
TRBJ2-7 | TRBV29-1 | TRBD2 | CSVVRGGGREQYF
TRBJ2-5 | TRBV5-1 | - | CASSRGSFPETQYF
TRBJ1-1 | TRBV27 | TRBD1 | CASSSWDRPNTEAFF
TRBJ1-4 | TRBV7-2 | - | CASSLNPAGQPNEKLFF
TRBJ2-1 | TRBV5-1 | TRBD1 | CASYRGQTAPDEQFF
TRBJ1-3 | TRBV5-6 | TRBD1 | CASSGPPDRVDTIYF
TRBJ2-1 | TRBV24-1 | TRBD2 | CATSDLTSGSYNEQFF
TRBJ2-4 | TRBV18 | TRBD1 | CASSLTGGLAKNIQYF
TRBJ1-1 | TRBV30 | - | CAWSVLYRPNTEAFF
TRBJ1-1 | TRBV7-2 | - | CASSLGGLNTEAFF
TRBJ2-5 | TRBV28 | TRBD2 | CASSLLMLAGRGETQYF
TRBJ2-1 | TRBV18 | TRBD2 | CASSLTGGLDEQFF
TRBJ1-1 | TRBV6-5 | - | CASSRVRETEAFF
TRBJ1-5 | TRBV7-9 | - | CASSLAHIGQKNQPQHF
TRBJ1-5 | TRBV21-1 | - | CATLRQGQQQPQHF
TRBJ2-1 | TRBV10-3 | TRBD1 | CAISESTGGANEQFF
TRBJ1-1 | TRBV6-5 | TRBD1 | CASSTGTGTAEAFF
TRBJ2-2 | TRBV28 | - | CASSLSGFGELFF
TRBJ2-1 | TRBV4-3 | TRBD1 | CASSQGSGTGLYNEQFF
TRBJ1-5 | TRBV20-1 | - | CSASQGLYNQPQHF